This T cell receptor (beta chain) was captured by sequencing in a study of blood T cell repertoires in COVID-19. On the study more broadly: PBMCs, B-cell-depleted T cells, or T cells were the source of the cDNA or gDNA that made up the material.

Germline CDR1 reads MNHEY; CDR2 reads SVGEGT. The CDR3 covers 14 residues. The V end lost 2 bases, the J end lost 2 bases, and 10 bases lay between the germline ends. Per the original methods: Reference gene primer amplification yielded estimated nucleated cell counts. Sequenced by immunoSEQ multiplex PCR; TCRdb stores in-frame clones only, minus some. V and J calls and clone size come straight from that table; D and trimming were deduced from the DNA. The sample includes 310,000 or so clones, roughly 90% seen only once; the top ten take approximately 9.4%. The genes are TRBV6-2 or TRBV6-3 and TRBJ2-7; D is perhaps TRBD2 (5 bases). The sample consisted of peripheral blood. This TCR derives from a man younger than 40 with COVID-19, enrolled during active disease. CDR3 in DNA: TGTGCCAGCAGTTACCCGGGGATTGCCTACGAGCAGTACTTC. As protein: CASSYPGIAYEQYF.